This TCR beta chain was identified in a study of cytomegalovirus exposure and HLA in healthy donors. Comments on this clone: Antigen: not known.

Findings and caveats of the study: Rarity held for most TCR sequences, but there were some public TCRs that occurred in many donors. For most TCR beta V segments, an earlier analysis put the productive rate at about 87% or about 30% of the time. Sequencing likely produced, as an artifact, a cluster of highly shared sequence variants.

The PCR ran on 60 Vbeta and 13 Jbeta primers. Libraries were prepared by immunoSEQ multiplex PCR; TCRdb keeps only in-frame clonotypes and omits some of them. Among about 230,000 clones, roughly 85% were seen once, and the ten largest hold approximately 0.24%. CDR3 size: 15 residues. The germline V and J ends were trimmed by 2 bases and 0 bases, with 12 bases remaining between them. Germline V gene lookup returns CDR1 SGHRS and CDR2 YFSETQ. The sequence was collected from a girl aged 2-10 years in good health and CMV-seronegative. Sequencing used PBMCs. V is TRBV5-1 and J is TRBJ2-7; D ambiguous. For the CDR3, the DNA is TGCGCCAGCAGCTTACTCGGCGGAAACTCCTACGAGCAGTACTTC. Translation: CASSLLGGNSYEQYF. Drawing the rest from reference TRBV5-1 and TRBJ2-7, the complete variable domain is KAGVTQTPRYLIKTRGQQVTLSCSPISGHRSVSWYQQTPGQGLQFLFEYFSETQRNKGNFPGRFSGRQFSNSRSEMNVSTLELGDSALYLCASSLLGGNSYEQYFGPGTRLTVT.